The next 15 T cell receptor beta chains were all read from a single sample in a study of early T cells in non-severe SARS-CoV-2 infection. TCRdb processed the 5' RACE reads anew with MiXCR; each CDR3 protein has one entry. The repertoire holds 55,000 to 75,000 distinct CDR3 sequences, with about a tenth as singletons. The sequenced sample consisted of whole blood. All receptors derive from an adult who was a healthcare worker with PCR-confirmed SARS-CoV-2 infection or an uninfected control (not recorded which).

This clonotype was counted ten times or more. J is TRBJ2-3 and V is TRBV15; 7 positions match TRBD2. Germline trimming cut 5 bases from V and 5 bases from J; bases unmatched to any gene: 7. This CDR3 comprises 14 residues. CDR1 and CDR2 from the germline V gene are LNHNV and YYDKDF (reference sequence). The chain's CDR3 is CATSLQRGIDTQYF. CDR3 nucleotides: TGTGCCACCAGCCTGCAGCGGGGCATAGATACGCAGTATTTT. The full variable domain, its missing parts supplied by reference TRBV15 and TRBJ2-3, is DAMVIQNPRYQVTQFGKPVTLSCSQTLNHNVMYWYQQKSSQAPKLLFHYYDKDFNNEADTPDNFQSRRPNTSFCFLDIRSPGLGDTAMYLCATSLQRGIDTQYFGPGTRLTVL.

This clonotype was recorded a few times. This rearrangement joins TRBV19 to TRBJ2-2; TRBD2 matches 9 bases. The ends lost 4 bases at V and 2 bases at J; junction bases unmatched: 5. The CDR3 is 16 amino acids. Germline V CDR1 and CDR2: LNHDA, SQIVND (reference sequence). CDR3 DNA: TGTGCCAGTAGTAGGAATAGCGGGAGCAACACCGGGGAGCTGTTTTTT. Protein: CASSRNSGSNTGELFF. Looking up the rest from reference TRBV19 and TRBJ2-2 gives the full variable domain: DGGITQSPKYLFRKEGQNVTLSCEQNLNHDAMYWYRQDPGQGLRLIYYSQIVNDFQKGDIAEGYSVSREKKESFPLTVTSAQKNPTAFYLCASSRNSGSNTGELFFGEGSRLTVL.

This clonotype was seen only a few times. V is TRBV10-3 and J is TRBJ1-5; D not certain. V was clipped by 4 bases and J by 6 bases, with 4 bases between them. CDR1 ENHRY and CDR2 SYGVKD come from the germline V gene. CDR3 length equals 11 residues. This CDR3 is CAISGTQPQHF. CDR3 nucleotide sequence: TGTGCCATCAGTGGGACTCAGCCCCAGCATTTT.

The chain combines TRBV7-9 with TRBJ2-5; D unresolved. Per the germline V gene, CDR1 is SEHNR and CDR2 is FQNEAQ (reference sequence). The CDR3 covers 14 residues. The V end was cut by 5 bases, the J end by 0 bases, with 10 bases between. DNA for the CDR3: TGTGCCAGCAGCGTCTACGTGGACCAAGAGACCCAGTACTTC. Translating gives CASSVYVDQETQYF.

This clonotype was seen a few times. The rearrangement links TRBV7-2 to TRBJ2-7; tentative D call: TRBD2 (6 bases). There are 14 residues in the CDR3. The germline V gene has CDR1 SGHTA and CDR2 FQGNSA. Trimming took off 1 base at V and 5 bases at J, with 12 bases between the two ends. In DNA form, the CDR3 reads TGTGCCAGCAGCTTAGGACTAGTCTCGGACGAGCAGTACTTC. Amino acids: CASSLGLVSDEQYF.

CDR3 sequence (DNA): TGTGCCAGCAGTTTAGGGGCTAACGAGCAGTACTTC. Translated, it gives CASSLGANEQYF. The rearrangement uses TRBV27 and TRBJ2-7; a possible D gene is TRBD1 (5 bases). This CDR3 has 12 residues. Germline CDR1 is MNHEY and CDR2 is SMNVEV (reference sequence). Trimming left V 2 bases short and J 5 bases short, with 7 bases between.

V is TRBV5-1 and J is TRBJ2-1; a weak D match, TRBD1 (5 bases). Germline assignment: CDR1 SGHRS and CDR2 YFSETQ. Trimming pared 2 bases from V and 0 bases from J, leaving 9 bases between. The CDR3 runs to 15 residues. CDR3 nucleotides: TGCGCCAGCAGCTTACAGGCCCCCTCCTACAATGAGCAGTTCTTC. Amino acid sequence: CASSLQAPSYNEQFF.

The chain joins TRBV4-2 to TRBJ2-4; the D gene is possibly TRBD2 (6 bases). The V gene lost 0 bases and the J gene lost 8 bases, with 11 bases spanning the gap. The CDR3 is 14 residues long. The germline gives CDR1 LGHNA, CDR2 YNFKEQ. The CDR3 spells CASSQEVGGYIQYF. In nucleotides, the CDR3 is TGTGCCAGCAGCCAAGAGGTCGGGGGTTACATTCAGTACTTC.

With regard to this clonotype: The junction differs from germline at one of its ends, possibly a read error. In nucleotides, the CDR3 is TGTGCCACCAGCAAGGGGGATACGCAGTATTTT. This translates into CATSKGDTQYF. The V gene is TRBV5-4, the J gene TRBJ2-3, with a tentative D call TRBD1 (5 bases). This CDR3 comprises 11 residues. Germline CDR1 is SGHNT and CDR2 is YYREEE (reference sequence).

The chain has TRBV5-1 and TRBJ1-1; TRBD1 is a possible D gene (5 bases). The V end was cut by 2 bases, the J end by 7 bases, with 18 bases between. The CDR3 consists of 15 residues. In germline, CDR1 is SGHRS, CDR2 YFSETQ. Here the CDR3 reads CASSLFGTGDFEAFF. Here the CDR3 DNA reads TGCGCCAGCAGCTTATTCGGGACGGGAGATTTTGAAGCTTTCTTT.

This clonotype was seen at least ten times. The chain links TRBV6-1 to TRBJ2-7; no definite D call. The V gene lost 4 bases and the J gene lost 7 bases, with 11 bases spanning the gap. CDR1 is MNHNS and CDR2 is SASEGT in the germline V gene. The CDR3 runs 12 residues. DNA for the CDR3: TGTGCCAGCAGTGGCCGTGTCGAGGAGCAGTACTTC. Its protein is CASSGRVEEQYF.

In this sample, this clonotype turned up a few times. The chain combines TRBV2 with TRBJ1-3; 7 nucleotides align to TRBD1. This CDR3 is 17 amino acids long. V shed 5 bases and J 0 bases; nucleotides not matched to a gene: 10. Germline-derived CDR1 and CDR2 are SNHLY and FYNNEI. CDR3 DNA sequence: TGTGCCAGCAGTCGGGACAGCTTTTTCTCCTCTGGAAACACCATATATTTT. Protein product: CASSRDSFFSSGNTIYF.

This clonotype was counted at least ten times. CDR3 protein: CSARLAGGSYNEQFF. CDR3 nucleotides: TGCAGTGCTAGATTGGCGGGAGGATCCTACAATGAGCAGTTCTTC. The chain links TRBV20-1 to TRBJ2-1; 8 bases line up with TRBD2. Germline lookup yields CDR1 DFQATT and CDR2 SNEGSKA (reference sequence). The CDR3 covers 15 residues. V shed 2 bases, J shed 1 base, and the junction held 4 bases outside the gene matches.

The CDR3, as DNA: TGCAGTGCGCAGGACGGCTACACCTTC. This codes for CSAQDGYTF. V gene TRBV20-1 combines with J gene TRBJ1-2; D is unresolved. The CDR3 extends over 9 amino acids. The V and J ends lost 6 bases and 8 bases respectively, with 7 bases between them. The germline gives CDR1 DFQATT, CDR2 SNEGSKA (reference sequence).

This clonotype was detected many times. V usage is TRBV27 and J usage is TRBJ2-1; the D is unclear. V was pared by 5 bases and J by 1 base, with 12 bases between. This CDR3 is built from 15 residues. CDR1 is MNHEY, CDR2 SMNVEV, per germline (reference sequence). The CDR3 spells CASSPTLRSYNEQFF. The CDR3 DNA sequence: TGTGCCAGCAGTCCCACTCTGAGGTCCTACAATGAGCAGTTCTTC.